This paragraph covers one T cell receptor (beta chain) sequence. Its antigen is as yet unknown. This specimen comes from a study of a mutant IDH1 vaccine in newly diagnosed glioma. Study overall: All eight of the vaccinations patients received fell in weeks 1, 3, 5, 7, 11, 15, 19 and 23.

Points from the study as a whole: Top peripheral T cell clonotype shifts appeared unrelated to pseudoprogression.

Here immunoSEQ multiplex PCR was the method, and the copy in TCRdb shows in-frame clones only, minus some. The table shows around 130,000 clones, with about four fifths occurring only once. Germline V gives CDR1 SGHVS, CDR2 FNYEAQ. Trimming took 1 base from V and 3 from J, leaving 11 bases between them. This CDR3 contains 15 residues. Time point in this sample: week 11, during vaccination. All doses held 300 ug of mutant IDH1 20-mer peptide, with topical imiquimod. J is TRBJ2-3 and V is TRBV7-6, with D perhaps TRBD1 or TRBD2 (5 bases each). This receptor was taken from a man between 35 and 55 years old with glioma. This specimen consisted of PBMCs, obtained from a glioma patient whose treatment included an IDH1 peptide vaccine. The CDR3 DNA reads TGTGCCAGCAGCTTAGAAGGGGACGGGACAGATACGCAGTATTTT. Protein product: CASSLEGDGTDTQYF.